This T cell receptor (beta chain) was obtained from a study of cytomegalovirus exposure and HLA in healthy donors. Turning to the study itself: A prior study identified just under 120 million unique TCR beta sequences from about 180 million T cells. Findings and limits, study-wide: Presence/absence analyses treated sequencing depth as roughly uniform across donors. Versus the roughly 690-donor mean, an Asian-associated ancestry cluster reportedly showed fewer N-insertions in a later analysis.

PCR was performed using 60 Vbeta and 13 Jbeta primers. Sequenced by immunoSEQ multiplex PCR; TCRdb stores in-frame clones only, minus some. This sample has more than 95,000 clones, with 74% found just once. Points on this clone: Its target is not known.

CDR3 length: 15 amino acids. The V end lost 4 bases, the J end lost 4 bases, and 14 bases lay between the germline ends. Germline lookup yields CDR1 SGHAT and CDR2 FQNNGV. The V and J genes are TRBV11-2 and TRBJ1-3; possibly TRBD1 for D (6 bases). The clonotype originates from a woman in her forties or fifties in good health and CMV-seropositive. Sequenced input: PBMCs. The chain's CDR3 is CASSSTKQGGNTIYF. CDR3 DNA: TGTGCCAGCAGCTCCACAAAACAGGGAGGAAACACCATATATTTT. The whole variable domain, filled in from reference TRBV11-2 and TRBJ1-3, reads EAGVAQSPRYKIIEKRQSVAFWCNPISGHATLYWYQQILGQGPKLLIQFQNNGVVDDSQLPKDRFSAERLKGVDSTLKIQPAKLEDSAVYLCASSSTKQGGNTIYFGEGSWLTVV.